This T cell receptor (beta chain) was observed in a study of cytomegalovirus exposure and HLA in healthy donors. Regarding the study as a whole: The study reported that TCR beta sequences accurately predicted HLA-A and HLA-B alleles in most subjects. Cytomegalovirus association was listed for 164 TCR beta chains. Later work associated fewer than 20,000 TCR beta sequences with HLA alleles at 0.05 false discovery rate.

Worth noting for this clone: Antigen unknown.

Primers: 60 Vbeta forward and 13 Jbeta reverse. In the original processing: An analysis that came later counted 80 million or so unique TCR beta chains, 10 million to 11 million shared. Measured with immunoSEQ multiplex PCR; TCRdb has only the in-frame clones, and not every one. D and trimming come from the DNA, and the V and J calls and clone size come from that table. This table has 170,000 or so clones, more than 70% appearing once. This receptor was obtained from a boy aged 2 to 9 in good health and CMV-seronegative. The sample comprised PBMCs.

The CDR3 here is CASSLKEEGPYEQYF. The CDR3 bases are TGCGCCAGCAGCCTCAAGGAGGAGGGTCCCTACGAGCAGTACTTC. The chain joins TRBV4-1 to TRBJ2-7; tentative D call: TRBD2 (6 bases). V lost 4 bases to trimming and J lost 2 bases, with 15 bases between them. CDR3 length equals 15 residues. Germline V gives CDR1 MGHRA, CDR2 YSYEKL.